These T cell receptor beta chains were read from a single sample in a study of blood T cells in healthy people across ages. Using its own MiXCR run on the 5' RACE reads, TCRdb lists one record per CDR3 protein. The profile shows hundreds of thousands of distinct CDR3 sequences, more than 25% of them singletons. The sequencing input was blood. The receptors were gathered from a woman of 80 years or more in good health. CDR3s include the opening cysteine and the closing phenylalanine or tryptophan. A D gene is named only where the DNA matches it firmly. Clone size is shown for a subset of rows, as once, few, many or a class of expanded clone.

>NA|NA|TRBV6-5|TRBJ1-4
CASAQGRANEKLFF
TGTGCCAGCGCCCAGGGCAGAGCTAATGAAAAACTGTTTTTT
>NA|NA|TRBV19|TRBJ1-4
CASSIRWMAGINEKLFF
TGTGCCAGTAGTATACGATGGATGGCGGGGATTAATGAAAAACTGTTTTTT
>few|NA|TRBV2|TRBJ2-2
CASRGYTGERFF
TGTGCCAGCAGAGGTTACACCGGGGAGCGGTTTTTT
>many|NA|TRBV7-9|TRBJ1-1
CASSLPRTGRTEAFF
TGTGCCAGCAGCTTACCCCGGACGGGGAGGACCGAAGCTTTCTTT
>once|TRBD1|TRBV20-1|TRBJ1-5
CSARDGTAISNQPQHF
TGCAGTGCTAGAGATGGGACAGCAATAAGCAATCAGCCCCAGCATTTT
>once|NA|TRBV20-1|TRBJ1-4
CSAPDASSKKRFF
TGCAGTGCTCCTGATGCATCTTCCAAAAAACGGTTTTTT
>NA|TRBD2|TRBV19|TRBJ2-5
CASRPSGGRNEQYF
TGTGCCAGTAGACCTAGCGGGGGTAGAAATGAGCAGTACTTC
>many|NA|TRBV5-1|TRBJ2-1
CASSLEAHEQFF
TGCGCCAGCAGCTTGGAGGCTCATGAGCAGTTCTTC
>many|NA|TRBV6-5|TRBJ2-5
CASSYSEKQTQYF
TGTGCCAGCAGTTACTCGGAAAAACAGACCCAGTACTTC
>many|NA|TRBV12-3/TRBV12-4|TRBJ2-1
CASSPWTESSYNEQFF
TGTGCCAGCAGTCCCTGGACGGAGAGCTCCTACAATGAGCAGTTCTTC
>many|TRBD2|TRBV20-1|TRBJ2-5
CSAETSGGAKTQYF
TGCAGTGCTGAGACTAGCGGGGGGGCCAAGACCCAGTACTTC
>many|NA|TRBV15|TRBJ1-6
CATRRDNLNSPLHF
TGTGCCACCAGGCGGGACAACTTGAATTCACCCCTCCACTTT
>few|NA|TRBV27|TRBJ1-6
CASSLGGPLHF
TGTGCCAGCAGTTTAGGGGGACCCCTCCACTTT
>few|NA|TRBV18|TRBJ1-1
CASSQTNTEAFF
TGTGCCAGCTCTCAAACGAACACTGAAGCTTTCTTT
>many|NA|TRBV3-1|TRBJ2-1
CASSQDGASLNEQFF
TGTGCCAGCAGCCAAGATGGGGCTAGCCTCAATGAGCAGTTCTTC
>NA|NA|TRBV19|TRBJ1-2
CASSITRNGYTF
TGTGCCAGTAGTATAACCAGGAATGGCTACACCTTC
>many|NA|TRBV6-5|TRBJ2-3
CASSSPDSTDTQYF
TGTGCCAGCAGTTCCCCGGATAGCACAGATACGCAGTATTTT
>few|NA|TRBV20-1|TRBJ1-6
CSARDFSGGNSPLHF
TGCAGTGCTAGAGACTTCAGCGGGGGAAATTCACCCCTCCACTTT
>NA|TRBD2|TRBV12-3/TRBV12-4|TRBJ2-3
CASSSKRGVRADTQYF
TGTGCCAGCAGTTCAAAGCGGGGGGTCAGAGCAGATACGCAGTATTTT
>many|TRBD2|TRBV9|TRBJ2-1
CASSLRLAGGRIDEQFF
TGTGCCAGCAGCCTCCGACTAGCGGGGGGGCGGATCGATGAGCAGTTCTTC
>NA|NA|TRBV2|TRBJ1-5
CASSPHQGYQPQHF
TGTGCCAGCAGTCCTCACCAGGGTTATCAGCCCCAGCATTTT
>NA|NA|TRBV7-6|TRBJ1-2
CASSPAGGVKYGYTF
TGTGCCAGCAGCCCCGCCGGGGGGGTCAAGTATGGCTACACCTTC
>many|NA|TRBV20-1|TRBJ2-5
CSARVRIVEETQYF
TGCAGTGCTAGAGTACGGATAGTCGAAGAGACCCAGTACTTC
>NA|TRBD2|TRBV20-1|TRBJ2-3
CSATGTSGTDTQYF
TGCAGTGCTACCGGGACTAGCGGCACAGATACGCAGTATTTT
>NA|NA|TRBV6-1|TRBJ2-5
CASSEEWSGGTGETQYF
TGTGCCAGCAGTGAAGAGTGGTCAGGGGGGACGGGGGAGACCCAGTACTTC
>many|NA|TRBV6-2/TRBV6-3|TRBJ1-2
CASRQGGYTF
TGTGCCAGCAGACAGGGTGGCTACACCTTC
>many|NA|TRBV7-6|TRBJ1-2
CASSMTVSDGYTF
TGTGCCAGCAGCATGACAGTTTCTGATGGCTACACCTTC
>NA|TRBD1|TRBV7-2|TRBJ1-6
CASSLAGQGGRSPLHF
TGTGCCAGCAGCTTAGCGGGACAGGGGGGACGATCACCCCTCCACTTT
>few|NA|TRBV21-1|TRBJ2-1
CASPAKGVAGAGGSYNEQFF
TGTGCCAGCCCAGCAAAGGGAGTAGCGGGGGCTGGGGGCTCCTACAATGAGCAGTTCTTC
>few|NA|TRBV5-1|TRBJ1-5
CASRRDTGRWPQHF
TGCGCCAGCAGGCGTGACACGGGCCGTTGGCCCCAGCATTTT
>NA|TRBD2|TRBV4-2|TRBJ2-3
CASNQAPGLADRTDTQYF
TGTGCCAGCAACCAAGCTCCGGGACTAGCGGATCGGACAGATACGCAGTATTTT
>many|TRBD1|TRBV4-1|TRBJ2-5
CASSQGTGTGWKTQYF
TGCGCCAGCAGCCAAGGGACCGGGACAGGGTGGAAGACCCAGTACTTC
>many|TRBD2|TRBV29-1|TRBJ2-3
CSANSGAPTDTQYF
TGCAGCGCCAATAGCGGGGCGCCCACAGATACGCAGTATTTT
>NA|NA|TRBV6-6|TRBJ1-5
CASSYPRQPQHF
TGTGCCAGCAGTTACCCCAGACAGCCCCAGCATTTT
>few|NA|TRBV3-1|TRBJ1-4
CASSPRGQLNEKRFF
TGTGCCAGCAGCCCCAGAGGACAGCTTAATGAAAAACGGTTTTTT
>many|TRBD1|TRBV7-2|TRBJ1-4
CASSLRTGLGEKLFF
TGTGCCAGCAGCCTAAGGACAGGCCTTGGTGAAAAACTGTTTTTT
>NA|TRBD1|TRBV7-2|TRBJ1-2
CASSLGGTGCNGYTF
TGTGCCAGCAGCTTAGGAGGGACAGGGTGTAATGGCTACACCTTC
>NA|TRBD2|TRBV7-2|TRBJ2-5
CASSLNRGGGQETQYF
TGTGCCAGCAGCCTTAACCGGGGGGGCGGGCAGGAGACCCAGTACTTC
>NA|NA|TRBV6-1|TRBJ1-5
CASSEGGHNQPQHF
TGTGCCAGCAGTGAAGGAGGACACAATCAGCCCCAGCATTTT
>few|TRBD1|TRBV5-1|TRBJ2-2
CASSLAGQAQNTGELFF
TGCGCCAGCAGCTTGGCCGGACAGGCCCAGAACACCGGGGAGCTGTTTTTT
>few|NA|TRBV4-1|TRBJ1-4
CASSQAGAATATNEKLFF
TGCGCCAGCAGCCAAGCAGGGGCAGCGACTGCAACTAATGAAAAACTGTTTTTT
>many|NA|TRBV6-6|TRBJ2-7
CASRSDIYEQYF
TGTGCCAGTAGATCGGACATCTACGAGCAGTACTTC
>few|NA|TRBV11-3|TRBJ1-1
CASSVTGAGTEAFF
TGTGCCAGCAGCGTCACAGGTGCGGGCACTGAAGCTTTCTTT
>many|NA|TRBV21-1|TRBJ2-3
CASLGTEMGHADTQYF
TGTGCCAGCCTCGGGACGGAGATGGGGCACGCAGATACGCAGTATTTT
>many|NA|TRBV6-1|TRBJ2-7
CASSEALEQGNEQYF
TGTGCCAGCAGTGAAGCTTTGGAACAGGGAAACGAGCAGTACTTC
>once|NA|TRBV7-8|TRBJ2-2
CASSLKRERTGELFF
TGTGCCAGCAGCTTAAAAAGGGAGAGGACCGGGGAGCTGTTTTTT
>NA|NA|TRBV27|TRBJ2-5
CASREGGIKYF
TGTGCCAGCAGAGAAGGGGGGATCAAGTACTTC
>many|NA|TRBV20-1|TRBJ1-2
CSALSGIRPDGYTF
TGCAGTGCTCTCTCAGGGATAAGACCGGATGGCTACACCTTC
>NA|NA|TRBV30|TRBJ1-4
CAWSIRLGKLFF
TGTGCCTGGAGTATAAGACTTGGAAAACTGTTTTTT
>few|NA|TRBV18|TRBJ1-1
CASSPGASTEAFF
TGTGCCAGCTCACCAGGGGCTAGTACTGAAGCTTTCTTT
>NA|TRBD1|TRBV11-3|TRBJ1-2
CASSLLPGQGGGYTF
TGTGCCAGCAGCTTACTCCCGGGACAGGGTGGTGGCTACACCTTC
>NA|TRBD1|TRBV10-3|TRBJ1-1
CAISKSWAGGMNTEAFF
TGTGCCATCAGTAAGTCGTGGGCAGGGGGGATGAACACTGAAGCTTTCTTT
>few|NA|TRBV2|TRBJ1-2
CASRASGYGYTF
TGTGCCAGCAGGGCAAGCGGATATGGCTACACCTTC
>many|TRBD2|TRBV4-1|TRBJ2-5
CASSEPTSVGRGETQYF
TGCGCCAGCAGCGAACCGACTAGCGTTGGGAGGGGAGAGACCCAGTACTTC